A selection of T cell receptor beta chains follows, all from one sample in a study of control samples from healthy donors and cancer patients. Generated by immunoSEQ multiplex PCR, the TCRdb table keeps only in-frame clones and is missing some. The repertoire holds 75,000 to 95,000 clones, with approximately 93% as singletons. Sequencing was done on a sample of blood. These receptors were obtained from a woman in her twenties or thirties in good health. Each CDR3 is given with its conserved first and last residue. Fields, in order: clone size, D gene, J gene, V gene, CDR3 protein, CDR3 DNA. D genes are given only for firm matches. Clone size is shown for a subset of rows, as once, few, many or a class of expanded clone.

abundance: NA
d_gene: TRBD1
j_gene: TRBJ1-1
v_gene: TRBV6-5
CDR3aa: CASRDRSSNTEAFF
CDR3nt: TGTGCCAGCAGGGACAGGTCCTCAAACACTGAAGCTTTCTTT

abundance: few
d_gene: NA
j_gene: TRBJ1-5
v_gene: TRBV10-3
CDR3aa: CAISDSNQPQHF
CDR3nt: TGTGCCATCAGTGACTCGAATCAGCCCCAGCATTTT

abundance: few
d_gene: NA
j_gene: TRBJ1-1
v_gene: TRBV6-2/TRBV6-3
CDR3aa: CASSYSGGRITEAFF
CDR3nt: TGTGCCAGCAGTTACTCGGGCGGGCGAATCACTGAAGCTTTCTTT

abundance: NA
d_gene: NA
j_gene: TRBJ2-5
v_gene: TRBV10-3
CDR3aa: CAISESPDFQETQYF
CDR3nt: TGTGCCATCAGTGAGTCGCCGGACTTCCAAGAGACCCAGTACTTC

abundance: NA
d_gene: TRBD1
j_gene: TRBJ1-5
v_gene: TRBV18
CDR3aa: CASSPQGAPGQPQHF
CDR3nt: TGTGCCAGCTCACCGCAGGGGGCGCCGGGTCAGCCCCAGCATTTT

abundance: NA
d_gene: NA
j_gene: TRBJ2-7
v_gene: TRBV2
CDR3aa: CASSDLRYEQYF
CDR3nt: TGTGCCAGCAGTGACCTCCGCTACGAGCAGTACTTC

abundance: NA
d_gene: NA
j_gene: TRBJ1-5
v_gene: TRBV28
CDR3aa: CASSLGGVGNQPQHF
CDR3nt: TGTGCCAGCAGCCTGGGAGGGGTGGGTAATCAGCCCCAGCATTTT

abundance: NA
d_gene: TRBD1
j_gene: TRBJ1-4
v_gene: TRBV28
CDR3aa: CASSLPGGTNEKLFF
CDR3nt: TGTGCCAGCAGTTTACCAGGGGGAACTAATGAAAAACTGTTTTTT

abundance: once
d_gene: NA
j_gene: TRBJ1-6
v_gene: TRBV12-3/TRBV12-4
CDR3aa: CASSSGGTPLHF
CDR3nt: TGTGCCAGCAGTTCGGGGGGGACACCCCTCCACTTT

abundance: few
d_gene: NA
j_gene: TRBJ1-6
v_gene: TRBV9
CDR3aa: CASSVGLGDPNSPLHF
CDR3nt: TGTGCCAGCAGCGTGGGACTGGGCGATCCAAATTCACCCCTCCACTTT

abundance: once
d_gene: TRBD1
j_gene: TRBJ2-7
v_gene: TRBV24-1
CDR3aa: CATSDGDSYEQYF
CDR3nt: TGTGCCACCAGTGATGGGGACAGCTACGAGCAGTACTTC

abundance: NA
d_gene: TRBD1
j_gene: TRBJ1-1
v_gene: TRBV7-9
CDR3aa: CASSLGGSGGYTEAFF
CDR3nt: TGTGCCAGCAGCTTAGGAGGCTCAGGGGGCTACACTGAAGCTTTCTTT

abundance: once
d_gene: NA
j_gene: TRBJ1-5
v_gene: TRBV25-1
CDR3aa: CASSPEGSNQPQHF
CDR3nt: TGTGCCAGCAGCCCGGAAGGGAGCAATCAGCCCCAGCATTTT

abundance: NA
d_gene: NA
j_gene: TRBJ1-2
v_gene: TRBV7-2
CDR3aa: CASSTSLGGAGGYTF
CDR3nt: TGTGCCAGCAGCACCAGCTTGGGGGGCGCAGGGGGCTACACCTTC

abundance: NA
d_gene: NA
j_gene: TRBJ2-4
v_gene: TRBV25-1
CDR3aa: CASVGGLAKNIQYF
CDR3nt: TGTGCCAGCGTGGGGGGCCTAGCCAAAAACATTCAGTACTTC

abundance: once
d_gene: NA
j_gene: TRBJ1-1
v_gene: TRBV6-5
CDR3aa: CASSYLSTQNTEAFF
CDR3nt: TGTGCCAGCAGTTACCTTTCCACCCAGAACACTGAAGCTTTCTTT

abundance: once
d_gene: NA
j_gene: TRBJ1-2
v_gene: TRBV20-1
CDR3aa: CHLGGNYGYTF
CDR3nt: TGCCACTTAGGGGGAAACTATGGCTACACCTTC

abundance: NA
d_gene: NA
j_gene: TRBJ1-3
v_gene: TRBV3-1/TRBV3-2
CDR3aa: CASSQGRNLGNTIYF
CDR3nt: TGTGCCAGCAGCCAAGGCAGGAATCTTGGAAACACCATATATTTT

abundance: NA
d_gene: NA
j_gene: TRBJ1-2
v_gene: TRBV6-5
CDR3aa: CASTSGSYGYTF
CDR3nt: TGTGCCAGCACTTCAGGAAGCTATGGCTACACCTTC

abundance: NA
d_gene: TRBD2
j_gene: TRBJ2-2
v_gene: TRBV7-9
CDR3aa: CASSSVGLADSNTGELFF
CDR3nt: TGTGCCAGCAGCTCTGTCGGACTAGCGGATTCGAACACCGGGGAGCTGTTTTTT

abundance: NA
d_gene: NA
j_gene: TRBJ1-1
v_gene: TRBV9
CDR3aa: CASSEDVLNTEAFF
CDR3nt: TGTGCCAGCAGCGAGGACGTCCTGAACACTGAAGCTTTCTTT

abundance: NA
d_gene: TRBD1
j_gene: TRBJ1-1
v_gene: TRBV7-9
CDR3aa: CASSSGTEGLEAFF
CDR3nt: TGTGCCAGCAGCTCGGGGACAGAAGGACTTGAAGCTTTCTTT

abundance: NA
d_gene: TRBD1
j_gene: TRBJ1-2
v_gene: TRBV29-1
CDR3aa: CSVEGSGGGYTF
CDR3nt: TGCAGCGTTGAAGGGTCAGGGGGTGGCTACACCTTC

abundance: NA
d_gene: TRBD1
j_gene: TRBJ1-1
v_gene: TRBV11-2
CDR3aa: CASSFIGLTGANTEAFF
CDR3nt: TGTGCCAGCAGCTTTATTGGTCTGACAGGGGCTAACACTGAAGCTTTCTTT

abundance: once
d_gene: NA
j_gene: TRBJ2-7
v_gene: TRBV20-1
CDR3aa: CSAGVVHEQYF
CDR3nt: TGCAGTGCAGGGGTGGTCCACGAGCAGTACTTC

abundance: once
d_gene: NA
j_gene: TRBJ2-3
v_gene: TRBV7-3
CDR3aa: CASSLTGGRTDTQYF
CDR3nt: TGTGCCAGCAGCTTAACTGGGGGGCGCACAGATACGCAGTATTTT

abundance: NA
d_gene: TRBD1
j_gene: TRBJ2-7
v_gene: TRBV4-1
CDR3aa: CASSQGQSFEQYF
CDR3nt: TGCGCCAGCAGCCAGGGACAGTCCTTCGAGCAGTACTTC

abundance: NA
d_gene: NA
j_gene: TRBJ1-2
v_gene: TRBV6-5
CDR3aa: CASSTQNTYGYTF
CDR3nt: TGTGCCAGCAGTACTCAAAACACCTATGGCTACACCTTC

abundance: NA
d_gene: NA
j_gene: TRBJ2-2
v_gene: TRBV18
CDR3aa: CASSPSGSHTDGELFF
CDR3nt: TGTGCCAGCTCACCATCGGGGTCCCACACGGACGGGGAGCTGTTTTTT

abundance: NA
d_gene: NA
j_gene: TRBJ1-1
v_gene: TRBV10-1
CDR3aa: CASSDSFTEAFF
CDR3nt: TGCGCCAGCAGTGATAGCTTCACTGAAGCTTTCTTT

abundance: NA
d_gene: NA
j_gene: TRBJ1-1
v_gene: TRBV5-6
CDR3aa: CASTYPRGANVEAFF
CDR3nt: TGTGCCAGCACCTACCCCCGGGGGGCGAATGTTGAAGCTTTCTTT

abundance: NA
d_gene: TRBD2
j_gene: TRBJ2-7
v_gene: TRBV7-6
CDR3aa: CASSFSSGGAQEQYF
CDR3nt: TGTGCCAGCAGCTTTTCAAGCGGGGGGGCGCAAGAGCAGTACTTC

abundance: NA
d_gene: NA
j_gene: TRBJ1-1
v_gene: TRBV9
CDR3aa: CASSVESMNTEAFF
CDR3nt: TGTGCCAGCAGCGTAGAATCAATGAACACTGAAGCTTTCTTT

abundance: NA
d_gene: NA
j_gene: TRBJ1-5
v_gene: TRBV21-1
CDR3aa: CASSKDFRAGKDQPQHF
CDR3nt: TGTGCCAGCAGCAAAGATTTCCGGGCGGGGAAAGATCAGCCCCAGCATTTT

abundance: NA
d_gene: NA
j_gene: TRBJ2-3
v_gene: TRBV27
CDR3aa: CASSGLSTDTQYF
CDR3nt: TGTGCCAGCAGCGGACTTAGCACAGATACGCAGTATTTT

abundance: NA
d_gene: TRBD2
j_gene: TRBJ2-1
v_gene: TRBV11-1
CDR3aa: CASSISGRGSEQFF
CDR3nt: TGTGCCAGCAGCATTAGCGGGAGGGGTAGTGAGCAGTTCTTC

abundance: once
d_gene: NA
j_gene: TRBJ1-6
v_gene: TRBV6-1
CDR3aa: CASSEEAGQNSPLHF
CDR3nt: TGTGCCAGCAGTGAAGAAGCTGGACAGAATTCACCCCTCCACTTT

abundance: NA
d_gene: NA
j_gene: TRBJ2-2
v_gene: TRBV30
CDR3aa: CAWSTGLTGELFF
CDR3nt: TGTGCCTGGAGTACCGGACTAACCGGGGAGCTGTTTTTT

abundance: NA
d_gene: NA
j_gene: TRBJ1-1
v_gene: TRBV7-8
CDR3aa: CASSLQGRQRAFF
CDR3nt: TGTGCCAGCAGCTTACAGGGCCGCCAGCGAGCTTTCTTT

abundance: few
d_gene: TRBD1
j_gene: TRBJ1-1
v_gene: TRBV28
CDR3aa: CASSIQGELNTEAFF
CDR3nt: TGTGCCAGCAGTATACAGGGGGAATTGAACACTGAAGCTTTCTTT

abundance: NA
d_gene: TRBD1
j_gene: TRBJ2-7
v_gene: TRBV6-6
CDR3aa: CASSSRDRGLYEQYF
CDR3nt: TGTGCCAGCAGTTCGCGCGACAGGGGCCTGTACGAGCAGTACTTC

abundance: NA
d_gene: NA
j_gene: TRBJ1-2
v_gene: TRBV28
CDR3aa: CASSLGYVGYTF
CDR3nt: TGTGCCAGCAGTTTAGGGTATGTTGGCTACACCTTC

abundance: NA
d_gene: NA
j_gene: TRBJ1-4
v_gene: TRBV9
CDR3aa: CASSRRSVLANEKLFF
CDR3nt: TGTGCCAGCAGCAGGAGGTCAGTATTAGCTAATGAAAAACTGTTTTTT

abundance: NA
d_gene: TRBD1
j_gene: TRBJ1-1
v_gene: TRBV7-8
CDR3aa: CASSDMGGDRKAFF
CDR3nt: TGTGCCAGCAGCGATATGGGAGGGGACAGAAAAGCTTTCTTT

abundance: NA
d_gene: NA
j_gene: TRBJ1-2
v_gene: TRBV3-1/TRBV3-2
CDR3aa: CASSQGTSGGYTF
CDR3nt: TGTGCCAGCAGCCAAGGGACCTCTGGGGGCTACACCTTC

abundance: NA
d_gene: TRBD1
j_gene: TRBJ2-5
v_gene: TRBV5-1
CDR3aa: CASSLERDRGETQYF
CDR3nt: TGCGCCAGCAGCTTAGAACGAGACAGGGGGGAGACCCAGTACTTC

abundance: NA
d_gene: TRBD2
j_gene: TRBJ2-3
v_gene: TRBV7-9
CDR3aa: CASSLASGGSHTDTQYF
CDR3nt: TGTGCCAGCAGCTTAGCTAGCGGGGGGTCCCACACAGATACGCAGTATTTT

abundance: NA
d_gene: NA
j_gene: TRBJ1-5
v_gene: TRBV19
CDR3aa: CASSIIRQGNQPQHF
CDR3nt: TGTGCCAGTAGTATTATACGACAGGGCAATCAGCCCCAGCATTTT

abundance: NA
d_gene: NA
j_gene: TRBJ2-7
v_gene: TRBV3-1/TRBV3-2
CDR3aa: CASSLGPLTYEQYF
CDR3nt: TGTGCCAGCAGCCTCGGCCCTCTAACCTACGAGCAGTACTTC

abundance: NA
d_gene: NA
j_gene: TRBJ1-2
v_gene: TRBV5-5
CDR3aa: CASSLVAENYGYTF
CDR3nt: TGTGCCAGCAGCTTAGTTGCGGAGAACTATGGCTACACCTTC

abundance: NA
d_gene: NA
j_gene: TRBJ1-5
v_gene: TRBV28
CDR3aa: CASNSGSYNQPQHF
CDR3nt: TGTGCCAGCAACTCGGGGAGCTACAATCAGCCCCAGCATTTT

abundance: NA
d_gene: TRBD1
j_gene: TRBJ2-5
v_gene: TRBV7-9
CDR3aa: CASSVRQGAMETQYF
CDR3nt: TGTGCCAGCAGCGTACGACAGGGGGCCATGGAGACCCAGTACTTC

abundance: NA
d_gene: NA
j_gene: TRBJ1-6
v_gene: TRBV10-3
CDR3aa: CAISESPYSYNSPLHF
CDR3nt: TGTGCCATCAGTGAGTCGCCTTACTCCTATAATTCACCCCTCCACTTT

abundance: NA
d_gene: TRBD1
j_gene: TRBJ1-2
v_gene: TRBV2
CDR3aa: CASDWEGAYGYTF
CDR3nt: TGTGCCAGCGATTGGGAGGGGGCCTATGGCTACACCTTC

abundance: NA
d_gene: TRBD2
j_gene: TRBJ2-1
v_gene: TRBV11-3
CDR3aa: CASSLGTSGSNEQFF
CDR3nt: TGTGCCAGCAGCCTCGGGACTAGCGGGAGCAATGAGCAGTTCTTC